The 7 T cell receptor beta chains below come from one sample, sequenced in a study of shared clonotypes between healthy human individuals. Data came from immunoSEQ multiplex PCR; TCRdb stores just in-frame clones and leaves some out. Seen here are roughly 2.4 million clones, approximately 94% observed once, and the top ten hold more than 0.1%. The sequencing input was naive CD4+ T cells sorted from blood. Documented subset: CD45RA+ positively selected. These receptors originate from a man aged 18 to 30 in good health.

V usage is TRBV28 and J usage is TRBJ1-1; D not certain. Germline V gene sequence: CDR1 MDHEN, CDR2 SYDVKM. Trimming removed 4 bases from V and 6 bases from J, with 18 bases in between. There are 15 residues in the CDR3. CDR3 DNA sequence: TGTGCCAGCAGTTCGTCCGGATATGGAAACGCTGAAGCTTTCTTT. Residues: CASSSSGYGNAEAFF.

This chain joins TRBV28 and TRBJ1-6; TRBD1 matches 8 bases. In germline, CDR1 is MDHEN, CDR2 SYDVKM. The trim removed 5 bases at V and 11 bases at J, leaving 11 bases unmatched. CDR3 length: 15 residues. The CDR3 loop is CASSPDRVGLAPLHF. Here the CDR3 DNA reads TGTGCCAGCAGTCCGGACAGGGTTGGACTAGCACCCCTCCACTTT.

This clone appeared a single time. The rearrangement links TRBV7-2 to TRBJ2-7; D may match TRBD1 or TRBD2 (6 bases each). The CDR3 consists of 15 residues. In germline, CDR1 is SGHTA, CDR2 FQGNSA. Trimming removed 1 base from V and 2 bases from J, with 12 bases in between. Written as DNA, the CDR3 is TGTGCCAGCAGCTTAGATGGGGGGCTCCCCTACGAGCAGTACTTC. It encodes CASSLDGGLPYEQYF.

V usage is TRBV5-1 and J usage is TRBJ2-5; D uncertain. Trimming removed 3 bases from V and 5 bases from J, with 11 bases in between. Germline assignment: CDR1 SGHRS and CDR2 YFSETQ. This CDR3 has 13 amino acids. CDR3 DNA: TGCGCCAGCAGCTCGCGTGTGGAGGAGACCCAGTACTTC. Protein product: CASSSRVEETQYF.

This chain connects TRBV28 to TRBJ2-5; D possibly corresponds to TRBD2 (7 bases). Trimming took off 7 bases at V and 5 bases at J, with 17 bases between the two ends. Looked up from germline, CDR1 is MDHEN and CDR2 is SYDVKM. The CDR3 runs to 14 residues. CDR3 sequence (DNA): TGTGCCAGCAACGGCGGGGGCCTACAGGAGACCCAGTACTTC. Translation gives CASNGGGLQETQYF.

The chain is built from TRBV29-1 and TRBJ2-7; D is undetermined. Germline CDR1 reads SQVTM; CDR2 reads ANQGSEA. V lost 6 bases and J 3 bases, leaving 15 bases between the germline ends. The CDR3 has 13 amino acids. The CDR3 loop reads CSVWGTQNYEQYF. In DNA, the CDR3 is TGCAGCGTCTGGGGTACGCAGAACTACGAGCAGTACTTC.

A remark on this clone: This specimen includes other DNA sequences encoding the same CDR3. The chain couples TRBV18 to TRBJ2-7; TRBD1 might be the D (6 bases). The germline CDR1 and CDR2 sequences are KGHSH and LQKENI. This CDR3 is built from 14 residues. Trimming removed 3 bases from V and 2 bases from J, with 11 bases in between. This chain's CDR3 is CASSPLDRAYEQYF. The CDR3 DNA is TGTGCCAGCTCACCGTTGGACAGAGCCTACGAGCAGTACTTC. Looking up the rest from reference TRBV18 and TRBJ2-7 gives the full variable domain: NAGVMQNPRHLVRRRGQEARLRCSPMKGHSHVYWYRQLPEEGLKFMVYLQKENIIDESGMPKERFSAEFPKEGPSILRIQQVVRGDSAAYFCASSPLDRAYEQYFGPGTRLTVT.